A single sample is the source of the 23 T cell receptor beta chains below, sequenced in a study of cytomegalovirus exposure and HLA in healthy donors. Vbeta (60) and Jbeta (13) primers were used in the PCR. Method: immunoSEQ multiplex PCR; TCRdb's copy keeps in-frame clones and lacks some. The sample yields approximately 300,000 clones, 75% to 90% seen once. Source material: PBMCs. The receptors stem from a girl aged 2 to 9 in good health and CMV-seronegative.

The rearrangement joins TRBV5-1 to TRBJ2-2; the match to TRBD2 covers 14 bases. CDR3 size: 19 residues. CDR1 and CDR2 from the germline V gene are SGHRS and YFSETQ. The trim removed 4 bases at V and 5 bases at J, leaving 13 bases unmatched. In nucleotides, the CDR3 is TGCGCCAGCAGCCCCGGGCGTGGACTAGCGGGGGGAGGAACCGGGGAGCTGTTTTTT. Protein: CASSPGRGLAGGGTGELFF. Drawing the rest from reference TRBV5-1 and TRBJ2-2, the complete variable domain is KAGVTQTPRYLIKTRGQQVTLSCSPISGHRSVSWYQQTPGQGLQFLFEYFSETQRNKGNFPGRFSGRQFSNSRSEMNVSTLELGDSALYLCASSPGRGLAGGGTGELFFGEGSRLTVL.

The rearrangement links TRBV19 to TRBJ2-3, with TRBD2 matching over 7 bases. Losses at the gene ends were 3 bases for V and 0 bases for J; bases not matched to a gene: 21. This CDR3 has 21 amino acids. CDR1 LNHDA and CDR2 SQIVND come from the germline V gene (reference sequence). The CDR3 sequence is CASSMSLRLHGSSGSTDTQYF. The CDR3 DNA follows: TGTGCCAGTAGTATGAGTCTCCGCTTACATGGGTCTAGCGGCAGCACAGATACGCAGTATTTT.

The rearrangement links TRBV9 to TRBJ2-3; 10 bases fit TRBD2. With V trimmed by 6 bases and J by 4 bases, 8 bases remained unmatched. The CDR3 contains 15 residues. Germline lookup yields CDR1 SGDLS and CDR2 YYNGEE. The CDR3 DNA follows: TGTGCCAGCACTCCAGCGGGGGGGCTTTCAGATACGCAGTATTTT. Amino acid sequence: CASTPAGGLSDTQYF.

The CDR3 sequence is CASSLNTNTEAFF. The CDR3 DNA reads TGTGCCAGCAGCTTAAACACGAACACTGAAGCTTTCTTT. This chain connects TRBV7-9 to TRBJ1-1; no clear D. Germline assignment: CDR1 SEHNR and CDR2 FQNEAQ (reference sequence). Trimming left V 2 bases short and J 1 base short, with 5 bases between. This CDR3 is built from 13 residues.

Here the CDR3 DNA reads TGTGCCAGCAGTTTATCCAGGGGCAGTCAGCCCCAGCATTTT. This sequence encodes CASSLSRGSQPQHF. J is TRBJ1-5 and V is TRBV28, with D perhaps matching TRBD1 (6 bases). CDR3 size: 14 residues. Germline V gene data show CDR1 as MDHEN and CDR2 as SYDVKM. V lost 1 base, J lost 6 bases, and 10 bases lay in between.

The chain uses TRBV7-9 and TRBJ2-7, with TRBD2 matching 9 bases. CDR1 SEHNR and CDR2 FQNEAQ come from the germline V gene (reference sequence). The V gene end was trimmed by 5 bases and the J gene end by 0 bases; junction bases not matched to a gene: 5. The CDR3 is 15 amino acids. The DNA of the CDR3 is TGTGCCAGCAGCGTTAGCGGGGGAAGCTCCTACGAGCAGTACTTC. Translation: CASSVSGGSSYEQYF.

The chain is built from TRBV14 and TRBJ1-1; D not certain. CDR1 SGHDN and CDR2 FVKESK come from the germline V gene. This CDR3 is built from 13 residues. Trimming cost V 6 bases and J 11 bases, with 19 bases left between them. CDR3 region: CASRRSGLNRAFF. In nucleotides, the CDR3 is TGTGCCAGCAGGCGCAGCGGCCTAAATAGGGCTTTCTTT.

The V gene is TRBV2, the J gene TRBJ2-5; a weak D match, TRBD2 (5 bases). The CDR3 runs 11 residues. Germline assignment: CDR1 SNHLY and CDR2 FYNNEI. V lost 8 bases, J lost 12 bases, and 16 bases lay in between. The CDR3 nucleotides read TGTGCCAGCCCGACACATCTCGGGGAGTACTTC. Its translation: CASPTHLGEYF.

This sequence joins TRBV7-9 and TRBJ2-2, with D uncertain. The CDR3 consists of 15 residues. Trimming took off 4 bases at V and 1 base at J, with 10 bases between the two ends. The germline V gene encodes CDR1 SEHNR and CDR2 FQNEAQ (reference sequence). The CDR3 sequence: CASSYGGGNTGELFF. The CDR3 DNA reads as TGTGCCAGCAGCTACGGTGGCGGGAACACCGGGGAGCTGTTTTTT.

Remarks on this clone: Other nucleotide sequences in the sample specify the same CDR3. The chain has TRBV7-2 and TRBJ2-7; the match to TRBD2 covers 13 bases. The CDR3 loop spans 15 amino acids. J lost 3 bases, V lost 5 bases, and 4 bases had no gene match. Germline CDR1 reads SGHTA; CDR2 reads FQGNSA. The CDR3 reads CASSPRLAGGYEQYF. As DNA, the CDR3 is TGTGCCAGCAGCCCCCGACTAGCGGGGGGCTACGAGCAGTACTTC.

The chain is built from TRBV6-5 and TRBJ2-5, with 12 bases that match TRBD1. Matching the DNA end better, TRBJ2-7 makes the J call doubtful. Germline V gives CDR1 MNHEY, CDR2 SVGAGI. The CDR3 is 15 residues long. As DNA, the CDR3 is TGTGCCAGCAGTTATTGGGACAGGGGGCTATACGAGCAGTACTTC. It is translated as CASSYWDRGLYEQYF.

CDR3 residues: CASSGRLADTGELFF. In DNA, the CDR3 is TGTGCCAGCAGCGGTCGACTAGCGGACACCGGGGAGCTGTTTTTT. The rearrangement links TRBV9 to TRBJ2-2; 9 bases agree with TRBD2. Looked up from germline, CDR1 is SGDLS and CDR2 is YYNGEE. Trimming removed 3 bases from V and 3 bases from J; junction bases left unmatched: 3. The CDR3 sequence is 15 residues long.

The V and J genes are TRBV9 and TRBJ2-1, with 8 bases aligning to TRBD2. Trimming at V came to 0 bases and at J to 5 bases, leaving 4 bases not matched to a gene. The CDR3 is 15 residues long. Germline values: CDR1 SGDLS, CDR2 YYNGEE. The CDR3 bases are TGTGCCAGCAGCGTAGACGGGGGGGCAGACAATGAGCAGTTCTTC. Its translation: CASSVDGGADNEQFF.

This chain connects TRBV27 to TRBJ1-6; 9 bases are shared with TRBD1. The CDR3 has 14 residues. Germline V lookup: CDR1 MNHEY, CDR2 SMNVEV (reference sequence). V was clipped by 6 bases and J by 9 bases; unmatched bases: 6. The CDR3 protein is CASSWTGAGSPLHF. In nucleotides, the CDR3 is TGTGCCAGCAGCTGGACAGGGGCCGGTTCACCCCTCCACTTT.

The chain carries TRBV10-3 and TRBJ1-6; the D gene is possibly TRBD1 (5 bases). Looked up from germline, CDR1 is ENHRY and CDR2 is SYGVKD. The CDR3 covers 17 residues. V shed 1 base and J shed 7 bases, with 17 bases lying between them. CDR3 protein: CAISEYREGQWNSPLHF. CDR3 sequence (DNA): TGTGCCATCAGTGAGTACCGGGAGGGGCAGTGGAATTCACCCCTCCACTTT.

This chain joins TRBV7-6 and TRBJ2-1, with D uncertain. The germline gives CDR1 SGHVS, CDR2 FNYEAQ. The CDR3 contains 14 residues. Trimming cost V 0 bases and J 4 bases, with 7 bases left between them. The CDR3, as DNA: TGTGCCAGCAGCTTAGCGTATGTGTACAATGAGCAGTTCTTC. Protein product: CASSLAYVYNEQFF.

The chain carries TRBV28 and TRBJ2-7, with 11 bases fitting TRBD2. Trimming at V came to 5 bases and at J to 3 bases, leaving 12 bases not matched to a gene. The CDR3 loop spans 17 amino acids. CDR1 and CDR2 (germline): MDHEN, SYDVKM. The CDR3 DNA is TGTGCCAGCAGTCCCACGCAACTAGCGGGGGTTTACTACGAGCAGTACTTC. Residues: CASSPTQLAGVYYEQYF.

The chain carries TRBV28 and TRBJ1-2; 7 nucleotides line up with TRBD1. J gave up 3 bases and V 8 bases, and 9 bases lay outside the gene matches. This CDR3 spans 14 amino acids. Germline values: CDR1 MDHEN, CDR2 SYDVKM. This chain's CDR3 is CASFWAGGDYGYTF. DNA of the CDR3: TGTGCCAGCTTTTGGGCAGGGGGTGACTATGGCTACACCTTC.

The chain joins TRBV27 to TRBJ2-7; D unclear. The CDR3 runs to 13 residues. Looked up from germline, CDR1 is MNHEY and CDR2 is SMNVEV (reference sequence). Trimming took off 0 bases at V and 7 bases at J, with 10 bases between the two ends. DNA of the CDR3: TGTGCCAGCAGTTTATCTGGTCCGAGGGAGCAGTACTTC. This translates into CASSLSGPREQYF.

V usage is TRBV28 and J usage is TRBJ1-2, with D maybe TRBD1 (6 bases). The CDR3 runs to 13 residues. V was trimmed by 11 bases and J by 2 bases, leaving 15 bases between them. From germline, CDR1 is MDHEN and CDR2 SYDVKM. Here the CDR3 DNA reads TGTGCCTGCCGGGACACGGAGAACTATGGCTACACCTTC. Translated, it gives CACRDTENYGYTF.

CDR3 sequence reads: CSATGGGNYGYTF. CDR3 coding DNA: TGCAGCGCTACAGGGGGCGGTAACTATGGCTACACCTTC. The J gene is TRBJ1-2, the V gene TRBV29-1; 9 bases fit TRBD1. In germline, CDR1 is SQVTM, CDR2 ANQGSEA. This CDR3 is 13 amino acids long. Unmatched junction bases numbered 4, after V lost 7 bases and J lost 1 base. Combining the CDR3 with reference TRBV29-1 and TRBJ1-2 gives the whole variable domain SAVISQKPSRDICQRGTSLTIQCQVDSQVTMMFWYRQQPGQSLTLIATANQGSEATYESGFVIDKFPISRPNLTFSTLTVSNMSPEDSSIYLCSATGGGNYGYTFGSGTRLTVV.

CDR3 region: CASSLSVETQYF. CDR3 sequence (DNA): TGTGCCAGCAGCTTATCTGTGGAGACCCAGTACTTC. The chain uses TRBV11-2 and TRBJ2-5; D gene unclear. V was trimmed by 2 bases and J by 5 bases, leaving 6 bases between them. CDR3 size: 12 residues. Germline CDR1 SGHAT, CDR2 FQNNGV. The full variable domain, its missing parts supplied by reference TRBV11-2 and TRBJ2-5, is EAGVAQSPRYKIIEKRQSVAFWCNPISGHATLYWYQQILGQGPKLLIQFQNNGVVDDSQLPKDRFSAERLKGVDSTLKIQPAKLEDSAVYLCASSLSVETQYFGPGTRLLVL.

In nucleotides, the CDR3 is TGTGCCAGCTCGCGGCAGGGAAACTACGAGCAGTACTTC. Residues: CASSRQGNYEQYF. The chain carries TRBV18 and TRBJ2-7, with a tentative D call TRBD1 (5 bases). The CDR3 is 13 amino acids. Germline V CDR1 and CDR2: KGHSH, LQKENI. Trimming removed 6 bases at V and 3 bases at J, with 12 bases between.